The rows below give T cell receptor beta chains drawn from one sample of a study of T cell changes during pregnancy in multiple sclerosis. Method: immunoSEQ multiplex PCR; TCRdb's copy keeps in-frame clones and lacks some. The sample holds 45,000 to 70,000 clones, approximately 92% seen once. Specimen: CD4+ T cells from peripheral blood mononuclear cells, collected after pregnancy. The receptors come from a female donor in good health, enrolled as a control in a pregnancy study. CDR3s include the opening cysteine and the closing phenylalanine or tryptophan. Size values are once, few and many counts, or a class for expanded clones, and some rows have none.

abundance,j_gene,len,v_gene,CDR3aa
.,TRBJ2-7,12,TRBV2,CASSPTGYEQYF
.,TRBJ2-1,15,TRBV7-3,CASSLGTSGSDEQFF
.,TRBJ2-7,14,TRBV6-5,CASSRRGNSYEQYF
.,TRBJ1-5,13,TRBV9,CASSVAMSQPQHF
.,TRBJ1-4,11,TRBV7-9,CASRQTEGLFF
.,.,16,TRBV5-4,CASSPGGLAGSYEQYF
.,TRBJ2-7,13,TRBV6-5,CASRLAGTREQYF
once,TRBJ2-5,13,TRBV7-9,CASSSGLEETQYF
.,TRBJ1-2,12,TRBV30,CAWARDTYGYTF
once,TRBJ1-4,15,TRBV7-2,CASSLGVGTDLKLFF
.,TRBJ2-1,17,TRBV4-3,CASSQGVGGAGGREQFF
.,TRBJ1-3,14,TRBV6-5,CASSPEGVGNTIYF
.,TRBJ1-3,15,TRBV4-1,CASSQDVRAADTIYF
once,TRBJ2-7,14,TRBV2,CASSSGGQSYEQYF
.,TRBJ1-5,12,TRBV19,CASSISNQPQHF
once,TRBJ1-1,14,TRBV11-1,CASSVRGVETEAFF